The rows below give T cell receptor beta chains drawn from one sample of a study of cytomegalovirus exposure and HLA in healthy donors. Sequenced by immunoSEQ multiplex PCR; TCRdb stores in-frame clones only, minus some. The table has around 270,000 clones, roughly 80% seen once. Sequencing was carried out using PBMCs. The receptors shown here come from a girl aged 2 to 9 in good health and CMV-seronegative. Each CDR3 is given with its conserved first and last residue. A D gene is named only where the DNA matches it firmly. Only some rows state a clone size, as once, few, many or a class for expanded clones.

cdr3_aa cdr3_nt d_call j_call cdr3_length v_call clone_size
CASSLAGASYNEQFF TGTGCCAGCAGTTTAGCGGGAGCGAGTTACAATGAGCAGTTCTTC TRBD2 TRBJ2-1 15 TRBV6-5 once
CASSQDWLGADTEAFF TGCGCCAGCAGCCAAGATTGGTTGGGGGCCGACACTGAAGCTTTCTTT NA TRBJ1-1 16 TRBV4-1 NA
CASSLALAGSEQFF TGTGCCAGCAGCTTAGCGTTGGCTGGGAGTGAGCAGTTCTTC NA TRBJ2-1 14 TRBV7-9 NA
CASSGGQGVIAIQVTQYF TGTGCCAGCAGTGGGGGACAGGGGGTTATTGCAATTCAGGTGACCCAGTACTTC TRBD1 TRBJ2-5 18 TRBV2 once
CAISDPQKWGTYYGYTF TGTGCCATCAGTGACCCCCAAAAATGGGGGACTTACTATGGCTACACCTTC NA TRBJ1-2 17 TRBV10-3 NA
CSVEDWDAGGEDTQYF TGCAGCGTTGAAGACTGGGACGCGGGAGGGGAAGATACGCAGTATTTT TRBD2 TRBJ2-3 16 TRBV29-1 NA
CASEGQSTDTQYF TGTGCCAGCGAAGGACAGTCCACAGATACGCAGTATTTT NA TRBJ2-3 13 TRBV2 NA
CASSSQGIGYTF TGTGCCAGCAGTTCCCAGGGGATTGGCTACACCTTC NA TRBJ1-2 12 TRBV28 NA
CASSLDRGQYSYEQYF TGCGCCAGCAGCTTGGATAGGGGGCAATATTCCTACGAGCAGTACTTC TRBD1 TRBJ2-7 16 TRBV5-1 once
CASSPGSGGTEAFF TGTGCCAGCAGCCCGGGATCCGGGGGCACTGAAGCTTTCTTT NA TRBJ1-1 14 TRBV11-1 NA
CASSPGQGNSPLHF TGCGCCAGCAGCCCGGGACAGGGGAATTCACCCCTCCACTTT TRBD1 TRBJ1-6 14 TRBV4-1 NA
CASSPPTNYGYTF TGTGCCAGCAGCCCCCCCACTAACTATGGCTACACCTTC NA TRBJ1-2 13 TRBV5-4 NA
CASSVGTRVWDEKLFF TGTGCCAGCAGCGTAGGGACCAGGGTTTGGGATGAAAAACTGTTTTTT NA TRBJ1-4 16 TRBV9 NA
CASSEGGRASNEQFF TGTGCCAGCAGTGAAGGCGGGAGGGCCTCCAATGAGCAGTTCTTC TRBD2 TRBJ2-1 15 TRBV2 NA
CASSTDSYEQYF TGTGCCAGCAGTACAGACAGCTACGAGCAGTACTTC NA TRBJ2-7 12 TRBV28 NA
CASGTSGLGEQYF TGTGCCAGCGGAACTAGCGGATTGGGGGAGCAGTACTTC TRBD2 TRBJ2-7 13 TRBV2 once
CASSKRNMTYEQYF TGTGCCAGCAGCAAACGAAACATGACCTACGAGCAGTACTTC NA TRBJ2-7 14 TRBV21-1 NA
CASRGWEKLFF TGTGCCAGCAGGGGCTGGGAAAAACTGTTTTTT NA TRBJ1-4 11 TRBV2 NA
CASSTADRPSGANVLTF TGTGCCAGCAGTACCGCCGACAGGCCATCTGGGGCCAACGTCCTGACTTTC NA TRBJ2-6 17 TRBV27 NA
CASSQIGVGQPQHF TGCGCCAGCAGCCAAATAGGGGTGGGTCAGCCCCAGCATTTT NA TRBJ1-5 14 TRBV4-1 NA
CAISETRTGNLATEAFF TGTGCCATCAGTGAGACCCGGACAGGGAACCTGGCCACTGAAGCTTTCTTT TRBD1 TRBJ1-1 17 TRBV10-3 NA
CASSHTLGVRQFF TGTGCCAGCAGCCACACCCTAGGGGTGCGGCAGTTCTTC NA TRBJ2-1 13 TRBV7-7 few
CASSLPGGSPLHF TGTGCCAGCAGCCTTCCCGGGGGGTCCCCCCTCCACTTT NA TRBJ1-6 13 TRBV5-6 NA
CASSLATGTDTQYF TGTGCCAGCAGCTTAGCAACTGGCACAGATACGCAGTATTTT NA TRBJ2-3 14 TRBV7-9 NA
CASSMGQGNTEAFF TGTGCCAGTAGTATGGGCCAGGGTAACACTGAAGCTTTCTTT NA TRBJ1-1 14 TRBV19 NA
CASSLSGTGHEKLFF TGTGCCAGCAGTTTATCGGGGACAGGGCATGAAAAACTGTTTTTT TRBD1 TRBJ1-4 15 TRBV28 few
CAISESGDSYNEQFF TGTGCCATCAGTGAGTCAGGGGACTCCTACAATGAGCAGTTCTTC NA TRBJ2-1 15 TRBV10-3 NA
CASSYWAGQETQYF TGTGCCAGCAGTTACTGGGCAGGGCAAGAGACCCAGTACTTC NA TRBJ2-5 14 TRBV6-6 NA
CASWGEFYQPQHF TGTGCCAGCTGGGGGGAATTTTATCAGCCCCAGCATTTT NA TRBJ1-5 13 TRBV7-6 NA
CASSLVGTGSYEQYF TGTGCCAGCAGCTTAGTGGGGACAGGGTCCTACGAGCAGTACTTC TRBD1 TRBJ2-7 15 TRBV7-8 NA
CASSRGGPYEQYF TGTGCCAGCAGCCGAGGAGGGCCCTACGAGCAGTACTTC NA TRBJ2-7 13 TRBV5-4 NA
CASSALPGNTGELFF TGTGCCAGCAGTGCTTTACCGGGGAACACCGGGGAGCTGTTTTTT NA TRBJ2-2 15 TRBV6-4 NA
CAISEAGFSNQPQHF TGTGCCATCAGTGAGGCGGGGTTTAGCAATCAGCCCCAGCATTTT NA TRBJ1-5 15 TRBV10-3 NA
CASSVGPGDYGYTF TGTGCCAGCAGCGTAGGGCCGGGGGACTATGGCTACACCTTC NA TRBJ1-2 14 TRBV9 NA
CASSYGGVYEQYF TGTGCCAGCAGTTACGGGGGGGTCTACGAGCAGTACTTC TRBD2 TRBJ2-7 13 TRBV6-5 NA
CSVSFRGSPEAFF TGCAGCGTTTCGTTCAGGGGGTCTCCTGAAGCTTTCTTT TRBD1 TRBJ1-1 13 TRBV29-1 few
CASSQDRSSGRINTQYF TGCGCCAGCAGCCAAGATCGGTCTAGCGGGAGGATCAATACGCAGTATTTT TRBD2 TRBJ2-3 17 TRBV4-1 NA
CASSLVQWTSGGVSTDTQYF TGTGCCAGCAGTTTAGTTCAATGGACTAGCGGGGGGGTTAGCACAGATACGCAGTATTTT TRBD2 TRBJ2-3 20 TRBV28 NA
CASRTSGGHIQYF TGTGCCAGCCGCACTAGCGGGGGGCACATTCAGTACTTC TRBD2 TRBJ2-4 13 TRBV27 few
CASKPPGQGGDEQFF TGTGCCAGCAAACCACCGGGACAGGGCGGGGATGAGCAGTTCTTC TRBD1 TRBJ2-1 15 TRBV4-2 NA
CASGMSGSYNEQFF TGTGCCAGCGGCATGAGCGGGAGTTACAATGAGCAGTTCTTC TRBD2 TRBJ2-1 14 TRBV27 NA
CSVVPGEGEAFF TGCAGCGTTGTTCCAGGGGAAGGTGAAGCTTTCTTT NA TRBJ1-1 12 TRBV29-1 NA
CASKHKAGTQSTYEQYF TGCGCCAGCAAACATAAAGCCGGGACACAATCCACCTACGAGCAGTACTTC NA TRBJ2-7 17 TRBV23-1 NA
CASSLGDRGNDGYTF TGTGCCAGCAGCTTAGGCGATAGAGGGAACGACGGCTACACCTTC NA TRBJ1-2 15 TRBV7-3 NA
CASSGGITDTQYF TGTGCCAGCAGCGGCGGGATCACAGATACGCAGTATTTT NA TRBJ2-3 13 TRBV7-9 NA
CASSTQGRPYEQYF TGTGCCAGCAGCACACAGGGACGGCCCTACGAGCAGTACTTC NA TRBJ2-7 14 TRBV27 NA
CASSQIAGDYNEQFF TGTGCCAGCAGTCAGATAGCGGGGGACTACAATGAGCAGTTCTTC TRBD2 TRBJ2-1 15 TRBV6-5 NA
CASSYSRGEQFF TGTGCCAGCAGTTACTCTCGCGGTGAGCAGTTCTTC NA TRBJ2-1 12 TRBV6-5 NA
CASSGLVRDEQFF TGTGCCAGCAGCGGACTAGTCAGGGATGAGCAGTTCTTC TRBD2 TRBJ2-1 13 TRBV27 few